These 6 T cell receptor beta chains came from one sample sequenced in a study of Ad26.COV2.S vaccination and SARS-CoV-2 variants. The method was immunoSEQ multiplex PCR; TCRdb's version includes in-frame clones alone and lacks a portion of them. Of hundreds of thousands of clones in the sample, about 91% were seen once. The sample here was peripheral blood, taken after recovery from COVID-19. Receptor source: a human donor who had recovered from COVID-19.

The V gene is TRBV5-1, the J gene TRBJ2-1; D is possibly TRBD1 (6 bases). Trimming left V 5 bases short and J 9 bases short, with 15 bases between. Germline V CDR1 and CDR2: SGHRS, YFSETQ. The CDR3 sequence is 13 residues long. The CDR3 DNA follows: TGCGCCAGCAGGAAGACAGGTAAGGCTGAGCAGTTCTTC. Amino acids: CASRKTGKAEQFF.

V is TRBV12-5 and J is TRBJ2-5, with 8 bases matching TRBD1. The CDR3 consists of 13 residues. The V gene's germline CDR1 is LGHNT and CDR2 FRNRAP. After removal of 5 bases from V and 3 bases from J, the junction contained 2 bases not matched to a gene. CDR3 loop: CASGQQGEETQYF. The CDR3 DNA is TGTGCTAGTGGTCAACAGGGGGAAGAGACCCAGTACTTC.

V and J are TRBV5-1 and TRBJ2-5, with TRBD2 identical over 10 bases. V lost 7 bases, J lost 4 bases, and 10 bases stayed unmatched. Germline-derived CDR1 and CDR2 are SGHRS and YFSETQ. This CDR3 has 15 amino acids. Here the CDR3 reads CASGERGGPVETQYF. The DNA for the CDR3 is TGCGCCAGCGGAGAGCGGGGGGGTCCGGTAGAGACCCAGTACTTC.

This chain connects TRBV14 to TRBJ1-6; D remains ambiguous. CDR1 is SGHDN and CDR2 is FVKESK in the germline V gene. The CDR3 runs 14 residues. V gave up 4 bases and J gave up 7 bases, with 11 bases separating them. The DNA of the CDR3 is TGTGCCAGCAGCCTACTGGATCAAAATTCACCCCTCCACTTT. Protein: CASSLLDQNSPLHF.

The J gene is TRBJ2-2, the V gene TRBV5-1, with 7 positions matching TRBD1. Unmatched junction bases numbered 6, after V lost 3 bases and J lost 7 bases. CDR1 SGHRS and CDR2 YFSETQ come from the germline V gene. The CDR3 consists of 14 residues. In nucleotides, the CDR3 is TGCGCCAGCAGCTCCCTATGGACAGGCGGGGAGCTGTTTTTT. It specifies CASSSLWTGGELFF. Filled out from reference TRBV5-1 and TRBJ2-2, the complete variable domain reads KAGVTQTPRYLIKTRGQQVTLSCSPISGHRSVSWYQQTPGQGLQFLFEYFSETQRNKGNFPGRFSGRQFSNSRSEMNVSTLELGDSALYLCASSSLWTGGELFFGEGSRLTVL.

The chain couples TRBV6-1 to TRBJ2-2, with TRBD2 matching over 10 bases. The V gene end was trimmed by 3 bases and the J gene end by 2 bases; junction bases not matched to a gene: 6. Per germline, CDR1 MNHNS and CDR2 SASEGT. The CDR3 consists of 17 residues. The CDR3 region is CASSEWTSGRNTGELFF. Here the CDR3 DNA reads TGTGCCAGCAGTGAGTGGACTAGCGGTCGAAACACCGGGGAGCTGTTTTTT.